This T cell receptor beta chain was found in a study of OX40 agonist ivuxolimab in advanced cancers. Overall study results and limits: The specificity for antigen of the expanded peripheral T cells was not determined.

In regard to this clone: Its antigen is undetermined.

Germline V gene data show CDR1 as SGHTA and CDR2 as FQGNSA. This CDR3 contains 15 residues. Trimming cost V 5 bases and J 4 bases, with 14 bases left between them. Sequencing used immunoSEQ multiplex PCR; TCRdb keeps in-frame clones, though not all of them. The sample yields fewer than 200,000 clones, 90% to 95% seen once. Specimen: CD4+ or CD8+ T cells sorted from blood, collected in a trial of the OX40 agonist ivuxolimab. The chain employs TRBV7-2 and TRBJ1-4; weak D call: TRBD1 (5 bases). The sequence was obtained from an adult with an advanced solid tumor such as melanoma, head and neck, liver or kidney cancer. The CDR3 DNA sequence: TGTGCCAGCAGCCGTGGGGGGGGAATTAATGAAAAACTGTTTTTT. Amino acids: CASSRGGGINEKLFF.